The clone carrying this T cell receptor (beta chain) showed up just a few times. Time point indicated: pre-sensitization, week 0. Regarding treatment: therapeutic diphenylcyclopropenone sensitization with weekly scalp DPC. People who gave samples had alopecia, were 18 to 70 years old, and were suitable for DPC. Unfractionated whole blood yielded the extracted total RNA. TCRdb fed the RACE reads into MiXCR, producing one record per CDR3 protein. The sample carries about 380,000 distinct CDR3 sequences, approximately 5.1% recorded once. The data originate from a study of human T cells and chemical hapten exposure. Study context: Patients, chiefly female, had alopecia areata, totalis or universalis.

The trim removed 5 bases at V and 3 bases at J, leaving 4 bases unmatched. Germline lookup yields CDR1 WSHSY and CDR2 SAAADI. The length of the CDR3 is 14 residues. This clonotype was obtained from a woman aged 45 to 65 with alopecia areata. Some clones in this sample may be carry-over from other donors' samples. The specimen was whole blood, collected in connection with sensitization to the hapten diphenylcyclopropenone (DPC). This rearrangement joins TRBV10-2 to TRBJ2-5, with TRBD2 identical over 9 bases. The CDR3 here is CASSPASGEETQYF. The CDR3 region has the DNA TGCGCCAGCAGTCCCGCTAGCGGGGAAGAGACCCAGTACTTC.